The 22 T cell receptor beta chains given below trace back to one sample, sequenced in a study of blood T cell repertoires in COVID-19. Generated by immunoSEQ multiplex PCR, the TCRdb table keeps only in-frame clones and is missing some. The data contain tens of thousands of clones, around 79% of them singletons. The specimen was peripheral blood. Receptor source: a man aged 50-59 years with acute or convalescent COVID-19.

The chain joins TRBV5-4 to TRBJ2-1; no clear D. V lost 1 base, J lost 0 bases, and 11 bases lay in between. CDR1 SGHNT and CDR2 YYREEE come from the germline V gene (reference sequence). The CDR3 length is 16 residues. The chain's CDR3 is CASSLPGPSSYNEQFF. DNA for the CDR3: TGTGCCAGCAGCTTGCCAGGTCCGAGCTCCTACAATGAGCAGTTCTTC.

This clone showed up just a few times. CDR3 sequence reads: CASSVGQGRDEQFF. For the CDR3, the DNA is TGTGCCAGCAGCGTAGGGCAGGGTAGGGATGAGCAGTTCTTC. The chain is built from TRBV9 and TRBJ2-1; possible D gene TRBD1, 5 bases. Germline CDR1 SGDLS, CDR2 YYNGEE. CDR3 length: 14 residues. Trimming left V 0 bases short and J 8 bases short, with 12 bases between.

V usage is TRBV6-2 or TRBV6-3 and J usage is TRBJ2-1; 9 nucleotides agree with TRBD1. After removal of 6 bases from V and 4 bases from J, the junction contained 7 bases not matched to a gene. The CDR3 contains 15 residues. In germline, CDR1 is MNHEY, CDR2 SVGEGT. CDR3 protein: CASSPDRGTYNEQFF. CDR3 nucleotide sequence: TGTGCCAGCAGCCCTGACAGGGGGACTTACAATGAGCAGTTCTTC.

The chain recombines TRBV18 with TRBJ1-2; 10 nucleotides align to TRBD1. This CDR3 spans 14 amino acids. Germline loops: CDR1 KGHSH, CDR2 LQKENI. V was clipped by 4 bases and J by 7 bases; unmatched bases: 6. CDR3 nucleotide sequence: TGTGCCAGCTCACTACCGGGACAGGGGCTTGGCTACACCTTC. As protein: CASSLPGQGLGYTF.

The chain uses TRBV28 and TRBJ1-5; D unclear. Germline loops: CDR1 MDHEN, CDR2 SYDVKM. The germline V and J ends were trimmed by 8 bases and 1 base, with 15 bases remaining between them. CDR3 size: 15 residues. This CDR3 is CASLPILGSNQPQHF. For the CDR3, the DNA is TGTGCCAGCCTCCCCATTCTTGGCAGCAATCAGCCCCAGCATTTT.

The J gene is TRBJ2-5, the V gene TRBV7-7; 8 bases are a match to TRBD2. CDR1 and CDR2 from the germline V gene are SSHAT and FNYEAQ (reference sequence). There are 15 residues in the CDR3. With 2 bases clipped from V and 5 bases from J, the junction kept 7 bases outside the gene matches. The CDR3 sequence is CASSLKLAVRETQYF. The DNA for the CDR3 is TGTGCCAGCAGCTTAAAACTAGCGGTACGGGAGACCCAGTACTTC.

V gene TRBV5-1 combines with J gene TRBJ2-4, with D unclear. Looked up from germline, CDR1 is SGHRS and CDR2 is YFSETQ. Trimming removed 0 bases from V and 8 bases from J, with 21 bases in between. This CDR3 has 17 residues. CDR3: CASSLGEFGARSDIQYF. CDR3 sequence (DNA): TGCGCCAGCAGCTTGGGAGAGTTTGGAGCCCGATCTGACATTCAGTACTTC.

J is TRBJ2-7 and V is TRBV2; 10 bases align to TRBD1. CDR1 and CDR2 (germline): SNHLY, FYNNEI. V lost 9 bases to trimming and J lost 6 bases; unmatched junction nucleotides: 14. This CDR3 has 15 amino acids. Written as DNA, the CDR3 is TGTGCCAGTTGGACCCCGGGACAGGGGACCCGCGAGCAGTACTTC. This translates into CASWTPGQGTREQYF.

This clone appeared a few times. This chain links TRBV7-2 with TRBJ1-2, with 9 bases matching TRBD1. The CDR3 covers 18 residues. After removal of 1 base from V and 2 bases from J, the junction contained 11 bases not matched to a gene. CDR1 SGHTA and CDR2 FQGNSA come from the germline V gene. The DNA for the CDR3 is TGTGCCAGCAGCTTAGTTTCGGTAGGACAGGGGCAAAACTATGGCTACACCTTC. Translation: CASSLVSVGQGQNYGYTF.

The V and J genes are TRBV6-2 or TRBV6-3 and TRBJ1-6; 7 nucleotides line up with TRBD1. The CDR3 is made up of 17 amino acids. Looked up from germline, CDR1 is MNHEY and CDR2 is SVGEGT. Germline trimming cut 0 bases from V and 6 bases from J; bases unmatched to any gene: 8. The CDR3 spells CASSYSNRGRANSPLHF. The CDR3, as DNA: TGTGCCAGCAGTTACTCGAACAGGGGCAGAGCTAATTCACCCCTCCACTTT.

The chain combines TRBV5-5 with TRBJ1-4, with no clear D. The length of the CDR3 is 15 residues. Between the trimmed V and J ends, which lost 0 bases and 13 bases, there was a span of 19 bases. The germline V gene has CDR1 SGHKS and CDR2 YYEKEE (reference sequence). CDR3 region: CASSLGGLTRVGLFF. CDR3 bases: TGTGCCAGCAGCTTGGGAGGACTGACGAGGGTTGGACTGTTTTTT.

In DNA, the CDR3 is TGTGCCAGCAGGGGGCGGGAGGGCCTGTACGAGCAGTACTTC. As protein: CASRGREGLYEQYF. The chain is built from TRBV6-5 and TRBJ2-7; 9 bases line up with TRBD2. Germline V gives CDR1 MNHEY, CDR2 SVGAGI. The V and J ends lost 6 bases and 4 bases, in that order; junction bases with no gene match: 7. The CDR3 spans 14 residues.

The chain uses TRBV11-3 and TRBJ2-5; TRBD1 aligns across 8 bases. This CDR3 is 15 amino acids long. Germline V gene data show CDR1 as SGHNT and CDR2 as YENEEA. The V gene end was trimmed by 1 base and the J gene end by 9 bases; junction bases not matched to a gene: 10. CDR3 sequence: CASSLGGQVSMAQYF. The CDR3 bases are TGTGCCAGCAGCTTAGGGGGACAGGTCTCAATGGCCCAGTACTTC.

J is TRBJ2-5 and V is TRBV7-2; 8 bases agree with TRBD1. Germline CDR1 is SGHTA and CDR2 is FQGNSA. The ends lost 3 bases at V and 4 bases at J; junction bases unmatched: 7. The CDR3 is made up of 15 amino acids. DNA for the CDR3: TGTGCCAGCAGCTTCCACGGACAGGGAGGAGAGACCCAGTACTTC. Translating gives CASSFHGQGGETQYF.

This clone has only one observation. The chain has TRBV7-6 and TRBJ2-2, with 15 bases lining up with TRBD2. V lost 8 bases to trimming and J lost 4 bases; unmatched junction nucleotides: 5. CDR1 is SGHVS and CDR2 is FNYEAQ in the germline V gene. This CDR3 has 16 amino acids. Here the CDR3 DNA reads TGTGCCAGCGCTGGACTAGCGGGAGGGGGCACCGGGGAGCTGTTTTTT. It is translated as CASAGLAGGGTGELFF.

The chain combines TRBV11-2 with TRBJ2-7; the D gene is possibly TRBD2 (6 bases). Germline assignment: CDR1 SGHAT and CDR2 FQNNGV. Trimming shortened V by 1 base and J by 9 bases, and 13 bases separated the two germline ends. This CDR3 is 13 amino acids long. The CDR3 nucleotides read TGTGCCAGCAGCTTAGGGAGGGCGGTTGGGCAGTACTTC. It codes for CASSLGRAVGQYF. Full variable domain (outside the CDR3, taken from reference TRBV11-2 and TRBJ2-7): EAGVAQSPRYKIIEKRQSVAFWCNPISGHATLYWYQQILGQGPKLLIQFQNNGVVDDSQLPKDRFSAERLKGVDSTLKIQPAKLEDSAVYLCASSLGRAVGQYFGPGTRLTVT.

The J gene is TRBJ2-5, the V gene TRBV5-1, with 7 bases lining up with TRBD2. The CDR3 has 15 residues. Germline V gene lookup returns CDR1 SGHRS and CDR2 YFSETQ. Trimming at V came to 1 base and at J to 4 bases, leaving 7 bases not matched to a gene. As DNA, the CDR3 is TGCGCCAGCAGCTTGAACGGGGGGAGGGTAGAGACCCAGTACTTC. Its protein is CASSLNGGRVETQYF.

The V gene is TRBV28, the J gene TRBJ2-3, with D maybe TRBD1 (5 bases). The germline V and J ends were trimmed by 5 bases and 1 base, with 16 bases remaining between them. The germline V gene has CDR1 MDHEN and CDR2 SYDVKM. This CDR3 has 16 residues. CDR3 sequence: CASSQSRGDGTDTQYF. The CDR3, as DNA: TGTGCCAGCAGTCAAAGTAGGGGCGACGGCACAGATACGCAGTATTTT. Based on the CDR3 plus reference TRBV28 and TRBJ2-3, the full variable domain is DVKVTQSSRYLVKRTGEKVFLECVQDMDHENMFWYRQDPGLGLRLIYFSYDVKMKEKGDIPEGYSVSREKKERFSLILESASTNQTSMYLCASSQSRGDGTDTQYFGPGTRLTVL.

The table lists this clone with a count of one. The chain links TRBV6-5 to TRBJ1-2; no definite D call. V was pared by 7 bases and J by 3 bases, with 12 bases between. Per germline, CDR1 MNHEY and CDR2 SVGAGI. This CDR3 has 13 amino acids. The CDR3 sequence is CASTLGEDYGYTF. CDR3 sequence (DNA): TGTGCCAGCACTTTGGGAGAGGACTATGGCTACACCTTC.

V is TRBV27 and J is TRBJ1-1, with TRBD1 identical over 7 bases. After removal of 6 bases from V and 0 bases from J, the junction contained 7 bases not matched to a gene. Germline V CDR1 and CDR2: MNHEY, SMNVEV (reference sequence). CDR3 size: 15 residues. As DNA, the CDR3 is TGTGCCAGCAGAACCACAGGGGTCCTGAACACTGAAGCTTTCTTT. It is translated as CASRTTGVLNTEAFF.

This chain connects TRBV5-1 to TRBJ2-7, with 8 bases lining up with TRBD1. Germline trimming cut 3 bases from V and 3 bases from J; bases unmatched to any gene: 5. Germline CDR1 is SGHRS and CDR2 is YFSETQ. The CDR3 length is 14 residues. CDR3 coding DNA: TGCGCCAGCAGCTCGGGACAGGAGAACTACGAGCAGTACTTC. It codes for CASSSGQENYEQYF.

The chain joins TRBV7-6 to TRBJ1-3; D possibly corresponds to TRBD1 (6 bases). The CDR3 is 16 amino acids. Per the germline V gene, CDR1 is SGHVS and CDR2 is FNYEAQ. V lost 1 base and J lost 0, with 10 bases in between. The CDR3 region has the DNA TGTGCCAGCAGCTTAGGGGGGCCGACCTCTGGAAACACCATATATTTT. It codes for CASSLGGPTSGNTIYF.